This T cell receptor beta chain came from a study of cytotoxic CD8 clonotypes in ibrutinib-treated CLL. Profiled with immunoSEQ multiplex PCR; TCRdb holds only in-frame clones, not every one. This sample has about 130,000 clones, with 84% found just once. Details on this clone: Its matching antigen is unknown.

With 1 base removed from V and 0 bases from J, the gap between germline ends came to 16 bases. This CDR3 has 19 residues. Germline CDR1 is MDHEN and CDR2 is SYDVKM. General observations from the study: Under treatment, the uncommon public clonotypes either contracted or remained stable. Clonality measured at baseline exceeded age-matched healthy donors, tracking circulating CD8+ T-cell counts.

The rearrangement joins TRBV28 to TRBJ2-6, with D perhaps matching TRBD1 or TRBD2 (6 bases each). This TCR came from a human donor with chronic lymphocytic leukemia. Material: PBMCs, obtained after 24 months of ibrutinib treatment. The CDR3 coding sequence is TGTGCCAGCAGTTTATTGCGGGACAAAGCGTACTCTGGGGCCAACGTCCTGACTTTC. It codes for CASSLLRDKAYSGANVLTF.